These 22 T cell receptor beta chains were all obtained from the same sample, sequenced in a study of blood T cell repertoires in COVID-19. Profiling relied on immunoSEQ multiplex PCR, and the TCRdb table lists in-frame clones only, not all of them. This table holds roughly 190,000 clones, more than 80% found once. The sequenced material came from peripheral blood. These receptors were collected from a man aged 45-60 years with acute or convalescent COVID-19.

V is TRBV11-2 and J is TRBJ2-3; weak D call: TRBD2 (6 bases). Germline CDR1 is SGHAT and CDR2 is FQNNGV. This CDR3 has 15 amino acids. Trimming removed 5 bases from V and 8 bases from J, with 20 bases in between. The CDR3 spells CASSPPFVGAGTQYF. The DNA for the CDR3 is TGTGCCAGCAGCCCCCCATTTGTCGGAGCGGGTACGCAGTATTTT.

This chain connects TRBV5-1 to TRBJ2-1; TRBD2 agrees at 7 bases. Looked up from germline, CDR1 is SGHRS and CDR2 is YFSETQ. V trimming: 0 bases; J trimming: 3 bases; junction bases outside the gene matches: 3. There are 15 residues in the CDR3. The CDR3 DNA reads TGCGCCAGCAGCTTGGGAAGCGGGATCTACAATGAGCAGTTCTTC. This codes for CASSLGSGIYNEQFF.

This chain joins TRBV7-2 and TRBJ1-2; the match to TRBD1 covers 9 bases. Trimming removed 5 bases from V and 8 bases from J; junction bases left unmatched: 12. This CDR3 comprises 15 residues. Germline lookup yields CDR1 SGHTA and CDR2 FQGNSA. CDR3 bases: TGTGCCAGCAGCCTCCGGGAACAGGGGGCTGGAGGCTACACCTTC. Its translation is CASSLREQGAGGYTF.

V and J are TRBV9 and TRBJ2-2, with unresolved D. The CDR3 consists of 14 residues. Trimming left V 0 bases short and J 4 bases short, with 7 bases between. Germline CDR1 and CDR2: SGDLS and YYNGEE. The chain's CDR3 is CASSVESPTGELFF. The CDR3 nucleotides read TGTGCCAGCAGCGTAGAGAGTCCCACCGGGGAGCTGTTTTTT.

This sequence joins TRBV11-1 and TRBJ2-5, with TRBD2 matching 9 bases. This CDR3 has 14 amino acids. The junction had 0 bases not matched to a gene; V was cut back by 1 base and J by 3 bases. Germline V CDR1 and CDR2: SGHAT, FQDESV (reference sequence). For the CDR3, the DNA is TGTGCCAGCAGCTTAGTAGCGGGAGAAGAGACCCAGTACTTC. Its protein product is CASSLVAGEETQYF.

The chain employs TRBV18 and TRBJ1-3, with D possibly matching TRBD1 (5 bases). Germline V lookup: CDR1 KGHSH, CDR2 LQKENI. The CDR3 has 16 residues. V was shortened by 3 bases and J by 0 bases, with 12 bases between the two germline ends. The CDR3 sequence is CASSPSGGPSGNTIYF. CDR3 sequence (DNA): TGTGCCAGCTCACCGTCCGGGGGACCCTCTGGAAACACCATATATTTT.

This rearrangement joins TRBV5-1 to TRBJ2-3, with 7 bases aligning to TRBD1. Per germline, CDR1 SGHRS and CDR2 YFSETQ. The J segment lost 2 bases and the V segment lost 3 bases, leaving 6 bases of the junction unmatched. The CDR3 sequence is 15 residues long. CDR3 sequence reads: CASSYVGQNTDTQYF. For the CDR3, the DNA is TGCGCCAGCAGCTACGTGGGACAGAACACAGATACGCAGTATTTT.

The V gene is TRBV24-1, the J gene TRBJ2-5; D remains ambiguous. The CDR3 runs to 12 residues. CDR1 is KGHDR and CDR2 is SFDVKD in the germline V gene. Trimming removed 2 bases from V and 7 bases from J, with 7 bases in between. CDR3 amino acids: CATSDSSRTQYF. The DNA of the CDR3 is TGTGCCACCAGTGATTCCTCCAGGACCCAGTACTTC.

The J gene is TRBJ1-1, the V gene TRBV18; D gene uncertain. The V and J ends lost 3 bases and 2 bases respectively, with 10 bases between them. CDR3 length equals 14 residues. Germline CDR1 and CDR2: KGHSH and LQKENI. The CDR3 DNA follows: TGTGCCAGCTCACCCGCCACAAGAAACACTGAAGCTTTCTTT. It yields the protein CASSPATRNTEAFF.

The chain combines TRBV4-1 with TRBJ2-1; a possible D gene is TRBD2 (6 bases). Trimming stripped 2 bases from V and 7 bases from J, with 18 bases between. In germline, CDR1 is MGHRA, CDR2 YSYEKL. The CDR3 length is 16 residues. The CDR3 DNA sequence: TGCGCCAGCAGCCAATACCCCCCGGGAGAAAGAAATGAGCAGTTCTTC. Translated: CASSQYPPGERNEQFF.

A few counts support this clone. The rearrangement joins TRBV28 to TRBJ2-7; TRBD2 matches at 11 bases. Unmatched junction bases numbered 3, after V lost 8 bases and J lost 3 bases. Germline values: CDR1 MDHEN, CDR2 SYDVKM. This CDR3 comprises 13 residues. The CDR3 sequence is CASLAGGDYEQYF. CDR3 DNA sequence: TGTGCCAGCTTAGCGGGAGGGGACTACGAGCAGTACTTC.

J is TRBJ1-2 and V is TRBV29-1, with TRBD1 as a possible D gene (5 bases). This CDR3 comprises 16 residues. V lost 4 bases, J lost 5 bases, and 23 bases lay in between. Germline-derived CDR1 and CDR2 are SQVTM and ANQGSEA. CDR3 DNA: TGCAGCGTTGCGGATCGAGGAGGGGTAAAGAATTATGGCTACACCTTC. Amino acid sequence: CSVADRGGVKNYGYTF.

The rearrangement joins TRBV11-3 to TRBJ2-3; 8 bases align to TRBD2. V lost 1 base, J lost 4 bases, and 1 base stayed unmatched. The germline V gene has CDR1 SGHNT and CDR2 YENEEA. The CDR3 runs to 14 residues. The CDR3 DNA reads TGTGCCAGCAGCTTAGGGGGACTAGCAGATACGCAGTATTTT. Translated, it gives CASSLGGLADTQYF.

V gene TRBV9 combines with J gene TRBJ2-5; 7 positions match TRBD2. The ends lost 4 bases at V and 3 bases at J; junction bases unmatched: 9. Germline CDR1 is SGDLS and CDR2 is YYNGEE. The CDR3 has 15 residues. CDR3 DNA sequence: TGTGCCAGCAGCTTAGAGGGAGGGCTAGAAGAGACCCAGTACTTC. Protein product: CASSLEGGLEETQYF.

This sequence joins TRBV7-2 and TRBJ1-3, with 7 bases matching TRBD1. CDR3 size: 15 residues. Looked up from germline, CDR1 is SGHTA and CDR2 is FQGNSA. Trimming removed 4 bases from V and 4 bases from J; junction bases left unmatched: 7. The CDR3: CASSSSTGDGNTIYF. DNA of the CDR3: TGTGCCAGCAGCTCCTCTACAGGGGACGGAAACACCATATATTTT.

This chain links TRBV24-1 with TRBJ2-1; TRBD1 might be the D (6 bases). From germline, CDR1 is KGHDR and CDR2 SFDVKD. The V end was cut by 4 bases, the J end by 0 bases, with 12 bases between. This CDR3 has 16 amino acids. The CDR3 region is CATSDRTASSYNEQFF. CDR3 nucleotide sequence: TGTGCCACCAGTGACCGGACAGCGAGCTCCTACAATGAGCAGTTCTTC.

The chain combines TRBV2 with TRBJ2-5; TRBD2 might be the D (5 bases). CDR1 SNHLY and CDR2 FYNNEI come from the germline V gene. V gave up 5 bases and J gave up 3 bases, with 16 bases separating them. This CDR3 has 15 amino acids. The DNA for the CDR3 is TGTGCCAGCAGTAGGTCGGCTCCGAGGGAAGAGACCCAGTACTTC. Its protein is CASSRSAPREETQYF.

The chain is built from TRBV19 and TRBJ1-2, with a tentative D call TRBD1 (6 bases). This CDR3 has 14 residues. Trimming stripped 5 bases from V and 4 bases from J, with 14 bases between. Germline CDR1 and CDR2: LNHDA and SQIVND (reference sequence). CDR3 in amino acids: CASSATDRFYGYTF. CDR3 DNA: TGTGCCAGTAGTGCGACCGACAGGTTCTATGGCTACACCTTC.

CDR3 sequence (DNA): TGTGCCATCCGGGACAGGGGCACAGATACGCAGTATTTT. Translated, it gives CAIRDRGTDTQYF. The chain combines TRBV19 with TRBJ2-3, with 9 positions matching TRBD1. The CDR3 length is 13 residues. Looked up from germline, CDR1 is LNHDA and CDR2 is SQIVND (reference sequence). The V gene end was trimmed by 10 bases and the J gene end by 1 base; junction bases not matched to a gene: 3.

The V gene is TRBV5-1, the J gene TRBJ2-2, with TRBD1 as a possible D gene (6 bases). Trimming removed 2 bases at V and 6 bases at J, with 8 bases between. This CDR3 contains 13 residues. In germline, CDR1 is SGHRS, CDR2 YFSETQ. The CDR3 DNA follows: TGCGCCAGCAGCTTAGGGGGTTCCGGGGAGCTGTTTTTT. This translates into CASSLGGSGELFF.

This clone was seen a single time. The CDR3 sequence: CASSAGEADTQYF. The CDR3 DNA sequence: TGTGCCAGCTCCGCAGGGGAAGCAGATACGCAGTATTTT. This rearrangement joins TRBV18 to TRBJ2-3; the D gene is possibly TRBD1 (6 bases). The CDR3 consists of 13 residues. Germline V CDR1 and CDR2: KGHSH, LQKENI. The V end was cut by 6 bases, the J end by 4 bases, with 11 bases between.

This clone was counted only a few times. CDR3 sequence reads: CATTGLAGQNEQFF. CDR3 DNA sequence: TGTGCCACCACGGGACTAGCGGGCCAAAATGAGCAGTTCTTC. V and J are TRBV10-3 and TRBJ2-1; 12 bases line up with TRBD2. Germline assignment: CDR1 ENHRY and CDR2 SYGVKD. The CDR3 contains 14 residues. J gave up 7 bases and V 10 bases, and 8 bases lay outside the gene matches.